This paragraph reports one T cell receptor beta chain. No antigen is known for it. Base qualities are not at hand, and no much larger clone is one base apart. These data are taken from a study of blood T cell repertoires in COVID-19 (dated by TCRdb to the early 2020s). Notes on the research overall: Samples from collaborators originated in the United States, Italy and Spain and spanned both the acute and convalescent phases of COVID-19. The repertoires were released in a freely available public database meant as a resource for research on the immune response to SARS-CoV-2. Samples were obtained from the ongoing ImmuneRACE study (first 160 participants) and from about 1,300 subjects provided by 6 global collaborators. Subjects who had been exposed to COVID-19, were actively infected with it, or had recovered from it provided the deeply sampled blood TCRbeta repertoires that made up the dataset. The prospective study material was composed of cDNA or gDNA derived from T cells, B-cell-depleted T cells, or PBMCs. Where available, HLA class I and class II types were obtained from metadata supplied by the sample provider rather than from assay-based typing. Sample metadata almost always included a de-identified subject ID, COVID-19 status, age in years and sex.

The immunoSEQ Assay, a bias-controlled multiplex PCR, was used to amplify TCRbeta CDR3 regions from genomic DNA. The study's own analysis went as follows. The number of nucleated cells in each sample was estimated from the amplification of reference gene primers within the assay. Sequence reads were collapsed and filtered to measure the absolute abundance of every unique TCRbeta CDR3 rearrangement. For each sample, productive Simpson clonality was calculated as the square root of Simpson's diversity index across productive rearrangements. TCRdb carries this immuneACCESS record with in-frame sequences only. Its versions omit some clonotypes, under half of them owing to an unresolved V gene in the studies checked, with the rest unexplained. V and J calls and clone size are as listed in that table; D and trimming were resolved from the DNA. Here the sample has hundreds of thousands of clones; about four fifths occur a single time. 2% to 3% of the sample rests with the top ten.

The paper as a whole reports these results and caveats: Clinical and demographic metadata were provided uncurated, with the amount varying by source and participant.

From its cysteine to its phenylalanine, the CDR3 spans 17 amino acids. Only the CDR3 DNA stays, 51 bases, in frame from base 1. From a lookup of the germline V gene, CDR1 and CDR2 are SGHDN and FVKESK. The V end loses 0 bases and the J end loses 4 bases, and a stretch of 17 bases separates them. Each collaborating institution followed its own protocols to collect whole blood in K2EDTA tubes. For TCRbeta analysis, collaborator samples were shipped as frozen whole blood, as isolated PBMCs, or as DNA extracted from either sample type. Sequencing used peripheral blood. The TCR sequence derives from a woman in her thirties or forties with active or convalescent COVID-19. The rearranged segments are TRBV14 and TRBJ2-3; 6 matching bases give a weak D call of TRBD1. In nucleotides, the sequence is TGTGCCAGCAGCCAAGATCGTCTGAGGGGGTATTCAGATACGCAGTATTTT. Its protein reads: CASSQDRLRGYSDTQYF. Where the CDR3 stops, the reference TRBV14 and TRBJ2-3 genes take over; the full variable domain is EAGVTQFPSHSVIEKGQTVTLRCDPISGHDNLYWYRRVMGKEIKFLLHFVKESKQDESGMPNNRFLAERTGGTYSTLKVQPAELEDSGVYFCASSQDRLRGYSDTQYFGPGTRLTVL.